This TCR beta chain originates from a study of T cell responses to AZD1222 COVID-19 vaccine. Study at large: Investigators merged groups given second doses at roughly 4 or roughly 12 weeks.

This CDR3 is built from 14 residues. Germline-derived CDR1 and CDR2 are SGHDT and YYEEEE. V was clipped by 0 bases and J by 8 bases, with 11 bases between them. The repertoire was sequenced with immunoSEQ multiplex PCR; TCRdb's copy has only in-frame clones and lacks some. The sample consists of around 100,000 clones, approximately 89% of them appearing once. J is TRBJ1-4 and V is TRBV5-6; D may be TRBD1 (5 bases). The receptor comes from an adult in good health. Specimen: peripheral blood, collected on day 0 of AZD1222 vaccination. CDR3 residues: CASSLARWGEKLFF. The CDR3 DNA follows: TGTGCCAGCAGCTTGGCCCGCTGGGGGGAAAAACTGTTTTTT. The whole variable domain, filled in from reference TRBV5-6 and TRBJ1-4, reads DAGVTQSPTHLIKTRGQQVTLRCSPKSGHDTVSWYQQALGQGPQFIFQYYEEEERQRGNFPDRFSGHQFPNYSSELNVNALLLGDSALYLCASSLARWGEKLFFGSGTQLSVL.